This T cell receptor beta chain was identified during a study of blood T cell repertoires in COVID-19. In the study overall: Specimens from acute and convalescent COVID-19 originated in the United States, Italy and Spain. Sources were T cells, B-cell-depleted T cells, or PBMCs; the material itself was cDNA or gDNA.

Original handling: The authors estimated nucleated cell counts from reference gene primer amplification. TCRdb's table, derived via immunoSEQ multiplex PCR, lists solely in-frame clones and lacks some. V, J and clone size are those of that table, while D and trimming were read from the DNA. The sample shows roughly 190,000 clones, 65% to 90% of them seen only once. The age range of participants was about 18 to 95 years, with residence in under 30 US areas. The junction had 9 bases not matched to a gene; V was cut back by 7 bases and J by 0 bases. CDR1 and CDR2 from the germline V gene are LNHDA and SQIVND (reference sequence). The CDR3 covers 17 residues.

The clonotype comes from a woman in her sixties with acute COVID-19. The chain is built from TRBV19 and TRBJ1-4; TRBD1 matches at 9 bases. The sequenced material came from PBMCs or T cells enriched from blood (not recorded which). The CDR3 DNA reads TGTGCCAGTAATAACAGGGGGCGGACCCCAACTAATGAAAAACTGTTTTTT. Its translation is CASNNRGRTPTNEKLFF. Full variable domain (rest looked up from reference TRBV19 and TRBJ1-4): DGGITQSPKYLFRKEGQNVTLSCEQNLNHDAMYWYRQDPGQGLRLIYYSQIVNDFQKGDIAEGYSVSREKKESFPLTVTSAQKNPTAFYLCASNNRGRTPTNEKLFFGSGTQLSVL.